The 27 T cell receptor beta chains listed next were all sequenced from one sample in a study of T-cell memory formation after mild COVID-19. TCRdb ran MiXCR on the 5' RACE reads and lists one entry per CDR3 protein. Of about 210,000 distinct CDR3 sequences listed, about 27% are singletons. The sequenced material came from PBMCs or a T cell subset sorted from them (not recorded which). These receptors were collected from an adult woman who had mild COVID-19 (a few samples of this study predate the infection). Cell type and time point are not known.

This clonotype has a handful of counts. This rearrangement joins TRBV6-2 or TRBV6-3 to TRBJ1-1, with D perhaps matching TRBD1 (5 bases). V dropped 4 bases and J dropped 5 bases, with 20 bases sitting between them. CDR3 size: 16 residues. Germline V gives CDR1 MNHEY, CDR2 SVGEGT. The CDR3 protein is CASSFPGQGQGTEAFF. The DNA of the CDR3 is TGTGCCAGCAGTTTTCCGGGCCAGGGCCAAGGAACTGAAGCTTTCTTT.

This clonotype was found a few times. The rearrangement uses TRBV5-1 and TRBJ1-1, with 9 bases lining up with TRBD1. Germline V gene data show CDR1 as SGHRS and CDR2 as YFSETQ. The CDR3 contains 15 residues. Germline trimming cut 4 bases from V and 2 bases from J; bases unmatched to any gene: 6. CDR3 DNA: TGCGCCAGCAGCCCGGGGGACAGGGATAACACTGAAGCTTTCTTT. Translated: CASSPGDRDNTEAFF.

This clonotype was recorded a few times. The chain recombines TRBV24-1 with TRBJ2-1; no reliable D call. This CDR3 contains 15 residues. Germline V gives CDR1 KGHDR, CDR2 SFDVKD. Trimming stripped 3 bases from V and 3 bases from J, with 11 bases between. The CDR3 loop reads CATSDTSTDYNEQFF. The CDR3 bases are TGTGCCACCAGTGATACCTCGACCGACTACAATGAGCAGTTCTTC.

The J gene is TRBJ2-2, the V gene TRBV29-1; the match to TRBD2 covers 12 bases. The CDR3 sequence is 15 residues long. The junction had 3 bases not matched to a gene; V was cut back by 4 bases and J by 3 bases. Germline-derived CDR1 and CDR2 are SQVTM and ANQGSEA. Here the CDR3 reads CSVGLAGVYTGELFF. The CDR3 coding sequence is TGCAGCGTTGGACTAGCGGGGGTGTACACCGGGGAGCTGTTTTTT.

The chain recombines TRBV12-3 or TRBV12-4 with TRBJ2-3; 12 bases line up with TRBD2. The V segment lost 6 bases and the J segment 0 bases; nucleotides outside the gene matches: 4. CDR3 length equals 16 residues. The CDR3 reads CASSPTSGSSTDTQYF. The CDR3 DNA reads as TGTGCCAGCAGCCCGACTAGCGGGAGTAGCACAGATACGCAGTATTTT.

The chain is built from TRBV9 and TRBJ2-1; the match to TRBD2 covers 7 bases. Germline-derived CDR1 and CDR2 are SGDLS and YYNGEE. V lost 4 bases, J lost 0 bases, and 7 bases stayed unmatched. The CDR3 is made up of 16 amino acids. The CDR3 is CASSPTGGSSYNEQFF. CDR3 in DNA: TGTGCCAGCAGCCCCACTGGCGGGAGCTCCTACAATGAGCAGTTCTTC.

The CDR3: CASSQEAGYEQYF. The CDR3 DNA reads TGCGCCAGCAGCCAAGAGGCGGGCTACGAGCAGTACTTC. The gene calls are TRBV4-1 and TRBJ2-7, with D maybe TRBD2 (5 bases). The CDR3 spans 13 residues. V lost 0 bases to trimming and J lost 3 bases, with 6 bases between them. CDR1 is MGHRA, CDR2 YSYEKL, per germline.

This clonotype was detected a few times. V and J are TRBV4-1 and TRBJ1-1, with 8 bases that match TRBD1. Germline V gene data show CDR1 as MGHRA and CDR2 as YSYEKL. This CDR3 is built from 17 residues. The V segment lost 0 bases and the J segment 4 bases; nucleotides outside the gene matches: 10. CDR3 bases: TGCGCCAGCAGCCAAGATGTGGCAGGGGGCGCGAGCACTGAAGCTTTCTTT. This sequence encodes CASSQDVAGGASTEAFF.

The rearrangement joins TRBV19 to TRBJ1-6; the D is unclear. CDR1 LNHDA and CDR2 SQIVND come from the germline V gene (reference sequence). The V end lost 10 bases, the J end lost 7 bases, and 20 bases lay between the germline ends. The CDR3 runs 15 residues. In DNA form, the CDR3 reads TGTGCCACCGCGACGACTGAAGCAACGAATTCACCCCTCCACTTT. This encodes CATATTEATNSPLHF.

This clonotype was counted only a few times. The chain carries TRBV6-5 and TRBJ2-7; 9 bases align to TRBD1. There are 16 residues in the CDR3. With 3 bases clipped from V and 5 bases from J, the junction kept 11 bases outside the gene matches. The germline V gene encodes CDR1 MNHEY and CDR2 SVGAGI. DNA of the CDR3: TGTGCCAGCAGTTATAAGTGGACAGGGGTCTTCAACGAGCAGTACTTC. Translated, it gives CASSYKWTGVFNEQYF.

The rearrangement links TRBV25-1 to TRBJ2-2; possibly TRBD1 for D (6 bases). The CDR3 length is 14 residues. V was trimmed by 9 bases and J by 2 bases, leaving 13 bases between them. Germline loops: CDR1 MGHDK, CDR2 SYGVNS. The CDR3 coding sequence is TGTGCCAGTATGGGACACCTTAACACCGGGGAGCTGTTTTTT. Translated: CASMGHLNTGELFF. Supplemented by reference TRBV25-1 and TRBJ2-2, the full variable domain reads EADIYQTPRYLVIGTGKKITLECSQTMGHDKMYWYQQDPGMELHLIHYSYGVNSTEKGDLSSESTVSRIRTEHFPLTLESARPSHTSQYLCASMGHLNTGELFFGEGSRLTVL.

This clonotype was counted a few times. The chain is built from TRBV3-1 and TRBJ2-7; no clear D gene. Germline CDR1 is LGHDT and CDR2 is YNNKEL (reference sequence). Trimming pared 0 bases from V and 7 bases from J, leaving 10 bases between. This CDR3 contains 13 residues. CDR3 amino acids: CASSQDHSWEQYF. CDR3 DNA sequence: TGTGCCAGCAGCCAAGATCACTCTTGGGAGCAGTACTTC.

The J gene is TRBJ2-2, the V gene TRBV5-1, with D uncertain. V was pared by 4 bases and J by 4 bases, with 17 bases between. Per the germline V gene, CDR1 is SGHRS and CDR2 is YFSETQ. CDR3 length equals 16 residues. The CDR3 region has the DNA TGCGCCAGCAGCCCACGGACCGTGGGCCTCACCGGGGAGCTGTTTTTT. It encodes CASSPRTVGLTGELFF.

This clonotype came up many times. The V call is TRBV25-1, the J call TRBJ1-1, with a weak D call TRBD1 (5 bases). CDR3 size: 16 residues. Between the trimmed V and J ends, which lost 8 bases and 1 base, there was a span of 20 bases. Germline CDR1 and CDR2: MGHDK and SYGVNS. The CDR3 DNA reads TGTGCCAGCCGAGATCTACGAGGTGGGGGGAACACTGAAGCTTTCTTT. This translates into CASRDLRGGGNTEAFF. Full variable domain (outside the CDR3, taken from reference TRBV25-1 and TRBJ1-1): EADIYQTPRYLVIGTGKKITLECSQTMGHDKMYWYQQDPGMELHLIHYSYGVNSTEKGDLSSESTVSRIRTEHFPLTLESARPSHTSQYLCASRDLRGGGNTEAFFGQGTRLTVV.

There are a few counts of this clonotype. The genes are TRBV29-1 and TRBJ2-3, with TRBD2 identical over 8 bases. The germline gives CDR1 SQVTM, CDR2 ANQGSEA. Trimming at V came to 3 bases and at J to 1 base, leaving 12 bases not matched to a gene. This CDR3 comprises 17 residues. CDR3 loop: CSVEEIGRAGGTDTQYF. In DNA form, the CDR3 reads TGCAGCGTTGAGGAGATCGGGAGGGCCGGGGGCACAGATACGCAGTATTTT.

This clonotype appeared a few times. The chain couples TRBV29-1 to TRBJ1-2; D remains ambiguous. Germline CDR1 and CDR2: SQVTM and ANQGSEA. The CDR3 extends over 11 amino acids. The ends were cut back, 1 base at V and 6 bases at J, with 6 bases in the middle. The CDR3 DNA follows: TGCAGCGTTGAAGCAGACCATGGCTACACCTTC. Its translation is CSVEADHGYTF.

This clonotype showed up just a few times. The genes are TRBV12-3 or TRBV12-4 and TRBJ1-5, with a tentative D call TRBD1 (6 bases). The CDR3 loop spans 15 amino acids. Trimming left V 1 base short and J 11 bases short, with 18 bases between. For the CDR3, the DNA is TGTGCCAGCAGTTTAGGGCAGTTGAGGGGGGTAGCCCAGCATTTT. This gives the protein CASSLGQLRGVAQHF.

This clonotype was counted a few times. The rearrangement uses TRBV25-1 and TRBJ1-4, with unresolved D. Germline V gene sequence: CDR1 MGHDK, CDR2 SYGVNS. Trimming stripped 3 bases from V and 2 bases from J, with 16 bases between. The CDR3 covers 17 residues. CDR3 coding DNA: TGTGCCAGCAGTGAGGAAGGCAGTTTCTCGACTAATGAAAAACTGTTTTTT. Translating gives CASSEEGSFSTNEKLFF.

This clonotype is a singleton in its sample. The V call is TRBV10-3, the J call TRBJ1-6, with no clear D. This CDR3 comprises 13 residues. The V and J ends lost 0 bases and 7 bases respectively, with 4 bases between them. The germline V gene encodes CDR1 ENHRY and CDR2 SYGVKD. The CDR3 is CAISESGNSPLHF. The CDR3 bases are TGTGCCATCAGTGAGTCAGGGAATTCACCCCTCCACTTT.

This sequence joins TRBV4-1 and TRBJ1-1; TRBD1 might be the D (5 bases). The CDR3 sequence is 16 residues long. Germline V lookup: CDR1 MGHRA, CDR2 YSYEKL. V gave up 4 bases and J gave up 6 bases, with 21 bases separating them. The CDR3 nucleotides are TGCGCCAGCAGCCTGCAGGGCACCCTCGGGGCGCCTGAAGCTTTCTTT. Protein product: CASSLQGTLGAPEAFF.

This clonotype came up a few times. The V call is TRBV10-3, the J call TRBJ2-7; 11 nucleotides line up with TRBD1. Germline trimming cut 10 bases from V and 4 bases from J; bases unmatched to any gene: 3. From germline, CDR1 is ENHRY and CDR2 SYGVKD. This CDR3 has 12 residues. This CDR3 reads CATGQGAYEQYF. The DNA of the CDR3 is TGTGCCACCGGACAGGGGGCATACGAGCAGTACTTC.

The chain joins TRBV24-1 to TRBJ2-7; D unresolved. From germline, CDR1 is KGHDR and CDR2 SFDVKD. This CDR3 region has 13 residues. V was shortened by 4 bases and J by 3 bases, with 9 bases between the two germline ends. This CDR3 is CATSDGHSYEQYF. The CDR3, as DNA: TGTGCCACCAGTGACGGGCATAGCTACGAGCAGTACTTC.

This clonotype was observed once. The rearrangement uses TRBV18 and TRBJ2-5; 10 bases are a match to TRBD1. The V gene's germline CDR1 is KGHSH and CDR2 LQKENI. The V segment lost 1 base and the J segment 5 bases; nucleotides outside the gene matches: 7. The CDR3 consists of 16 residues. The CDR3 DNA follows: TGTGCCAGCTCACCACGATCTGTGGGACAGGGGGAGACCCAGTACTTC. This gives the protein CASSPRSVGQGETQYF.

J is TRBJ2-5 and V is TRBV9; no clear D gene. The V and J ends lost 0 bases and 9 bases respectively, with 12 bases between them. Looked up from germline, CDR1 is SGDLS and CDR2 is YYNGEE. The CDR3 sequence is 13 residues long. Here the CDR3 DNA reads TGTGCCAGCAGCGTAGGGCAGTTTGCGGCCCAGTACTTC. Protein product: CASSVGQFAAQYF.

As DNA, the CDR3 is TGCAGCGTACTCCTTGGGACTACGAACACCGGGGAGCTGTTTTTT. Its protein product is CSVLLGTTNTGELFF. V usage is TRBV29-1 and J usage is TRBJ2-2; 7 bases map to TRBD2. Germline trimming cut 6 bases from V and 0 bases from J; bases unmatched to any gene: 7. Germline lookup yields CDR1 SQVTM and CDR2 ANQGSEA. The CDR3 covers 15 residues.

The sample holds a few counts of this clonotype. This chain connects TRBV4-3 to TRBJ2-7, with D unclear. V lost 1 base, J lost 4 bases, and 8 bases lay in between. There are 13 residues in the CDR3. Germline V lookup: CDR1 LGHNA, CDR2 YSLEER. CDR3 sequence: CASSQGGQYEQYF. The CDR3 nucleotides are TGCGCCAGCAGCCAAGGGGGTCAGTACGAGCAGTACTTC.

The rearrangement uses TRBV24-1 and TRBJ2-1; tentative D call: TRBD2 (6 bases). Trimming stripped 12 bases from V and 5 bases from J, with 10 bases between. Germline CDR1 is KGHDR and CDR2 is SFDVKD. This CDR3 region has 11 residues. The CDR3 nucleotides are TGTGCCTCGGAGGGAAACAATGAGCAGTTCTTC. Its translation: CASEGNNEQFF.